This T cell receptor beta chain was documented in a study of T cells expressing NK-cell markers. Study context: Eight donors were sequenced, of whom seven were HCMV-seropositive, while the remaining one was HCMV-seronegative.

TCRdb re-called the 5' RACE reads, yielding one record per CDR3 amino acid sequence without DNA. The clone table shows 300,000 to 500,000 distinct CDR3 sequences, with the ten largest holding approximately 12%. This TCR derives from a woman in her forties or fifties in good health. Sequencing used blood T cells: a sorted CD56 or NKG2C T cell subset, CD4+ or CD8+ T cells, or bulk PBMC T cells (not recorded which).

The CDR3 is CASSQGTRRYEQYF. The chain uses TRBV4-2 and TRBJ2-7; the D call from TCRdb, TRBD2, cannot be confirmed without DNA. In germline, CDR1 is LGHNA, CDR2 YNFKEQ. This CDR3 spans 14 amino acids.